This record looks at one T cell receptor beta chain sequence and its context. The repertoire was sequenced with immunoSEQ multiplex PCR; TCRdb's copy has only in-frame clones and lacks some. The sample comprises 550,000 to 800,000 clones, over 75% of which are singletons, and over 0.008% rests with the top ten. The record originates from a study of shared T cell receptors in the human thymus. The CDR3 extends over 14 amino acids. Trimming shortened V by 8 bases and J by 5 bases, and 15 bases separated the two germline ends. CDR1 and CDR2 from the germline V gene are MNHEY and SVGAGI. The same data also went into a second study, on human thymus T cells. That paper notes: Congenital heart defects were the reason for the corrective surgery that the donors, healthy Finnish infants, were having. The study used thymus tissue resected during corrective heart surgery.

The sequence was collected from a girl less than two years old with a congenital heart defect. The specimen sequenced was thymocytes. J is TRBJ1-4 and V is TRBV6-5; a weak D match, TRBD1 (5 bases). The DNA for the CDR3 is TGTGCCAGCGCCGACAGTCATGAAAATGAAAAACTGTTTTTT. Protein sequence: CASADSHENEKLFF.